The rows below give T cell receptor beta chains drawn from one sample of a study of T cell responses to AZD1222 COVID-19 vaccine. Measured with immunoSEQ multiplex PCR; TCRdb has only the in-frame clones, and not every one. Of 150,000 to 200,000 clones detected, approximately 92% appear once; the ten largest clones hold 10%. The source material was peripheral blood, sampled on day 0 of AZD1222 vaccination. All receptors come from an adult in good health. Both conserved end residues are part of each CDR3. D genes are given only for firm matches. A row's size may be missing; if present it is once, few, many or a size class.

CASSLDKEAFF,TGCGCCAGCAGCCTAGACAAAGAAGCTTTCTTT,TRBJ1-1,TRBV4-3,NA,NA,11
CASSQDPSVSYEQYF,TGTGCCAGCAGCCAAGATCCTAGCGTCTCCTACGAGCAGTACTTC,TRBJ2-7,TRBV4-2,once,NA,15
CASSDRTDYNEQFF,TGTGCCAGCAGTGACCGGACGGACTACAATGAGCAGTTCTTC,TRBJ2-1,TRBV6-1,NA,NA,14
CASSVGTAPPHEKLFF,TGTGCCAGCAGCGTAGGGACAGCCCCGCCTCATGAAAAACTGTTTTTT,TRBJ1-4,TRBV9,NA,NA,16
CASSDSGNTGELFF,TGTGCCAGCAGTGACTCAGGGAACACCGGGGAGCTGTTTTTT,TRBJ2-2,TRBV6-4,once,NA,14
CASSKTTGSSGRITYEQYF,TGTGCCAGCAGCAAGACCACCGGATCTAGCGGGAGAATTACCTACGAGCAGTACTTC,TRBJ2-7,TRBV7-8,NA,TRBD2,19
CASNPTDDEQFF,TGTGCCAGCAACCCGACTGACGATGAGCAGTTCTTC,TRBJ2-1,TRBV9,NA,NA,12
CASHIQGPGTEAFF,TGTGCCAGCCACATACAGGGGCCTGGGACTGAAGCTTTCTTT,TRBJ1-1,TRBV19,NA,TRBD1,14
CATLPGDRGGTEAFF,TGTGCCACCCTACCTGGGGACAGGGGTGGGACTGAAGCTTTCTTT,TRBJ1-1,TRBV6-1,NA,TRBD1,15
CASIGRNTGELFF,TGTGCCAGCATTGGGAGGAACACCGGGGAGCTGTTTTTT,TRBJ2-2,TRBV6-5,NA,NA,13
CASSRSSSNQPQHF,TGCGCCAGCAGCCGATCAAGTAGCAATCAGCCCCAGCATTTT,TRBJ1-5,TRBV4-1,NA,NA,14
CASSLNPLPGGPTGELFF,TGTGCCAGCAGCTTAAACCCCCTCCCCGGGGGGCCCACGGGGGAGCTGTTTTTT,TRBJ2-2,TRBV7-3,once,NA,18
CASSFYGDEQFF,TGTGCCAGCAGCTTTTACGGCGATGAGCAGTTCTTC,TRBJ2-1,TRBV7-9,NA,NA,12
CASSLSGTGNEQFF,TGTGCCAGCAGTTTGTCCGGGACAGGTAATGAGCAGTTCTTC,TRBJ2-1,TRBV27,few,TRBD1,14
CAISRPNTEAFF,TGTGCCATCAGCCGCCCGAACACTGAAGCTTTCTTT,TRBJ1-1,TRBV10-3,NA,NA,12
CASSPQSRNTEAFF,TGTGCCAGCAGCCCCCAGTCGAGGAACACTGAAGCTTTCTTT,TRBJ1-1,TRBV7-9,NA,NA,14
CASSQGPNTEAFF,TGTGCCAGCAGCCAAGGGCCAAACACTGAAGCTTTCTTT,TRBJ1-1,TRBV7-6,NA,NA,13
CASSIAGDGANVLTF,TGTGCCAGTAGTATAGCAGGGGATGGGGCCAACGTCCTGACTTTC,TRBJ2-6,TRBV19,NA,NA,15
CASSYRTLLEFWSGELFF,TGTGCCAGCAGTTACAGAACCCTTCTAGAGTTTTGGTCCGGGGAGCTGTTTTTT,TRBJ2-2,TRBV7-9,NA,NA,18
CATGGSGNTIYF,TGTGCTACAGGGGGCTCTGGAAACACCATATATTTT,TRBJ1-3,TRBV19,NA,TRBD1,12
CASSQGHSEAYEQYF,TGTGCCAGCAGCCAAGGGCATAGCGAGGCCTACGAGCAGTACTTC,TRBJ2-7,TRBV3-1/TRBV3-2,once,NA,15
CASSPLRFIRAGANVLTF,TGTGCCAGCTCACCCCTCAGGTTTATCAGGGCTGGGGCCAACGTCCTGACTTTC,TRBJ2-6,TRBV18,NA,NA,18
CASSLVGVPDTQYF,TGCGCCAGCAGCTTGGTGGGTGTCCCAGATACGCAGTATTTT,TRBJ2-3,TRBV5-1,once,NA,14
CASRPQGAGTDTQYF,TGTGCCAGCAGACCACAGGGGGCGGGTACAGATACGCAGTATTTT,TRBJ2-3,TRBV7-9,once,TRBD1,15